The following is a TCR beta chain sequence with its context. These data come from a study of T cell responses to AZD1222 COVID-19 vaccine. Generated by immunoSEQ multiplex PCR, the TCRdb table keeps only in-frame clones and is missing some. Among approximately 160,000 clones listed, 90% were seen once. Germline V gene data show CDR1 as MNHEY and CDR2 as SVGEGT. The CDR3 sequence is 16 residues long. V lost 2 bases, J lost 0 bases, and 14 bases lay in between. The sample was peripheral blood, taken on day 0 of AZD1222 vaccination. This receptor was identified in an adult in good health. The rearrangement links TRBV6-2 or TRBV6-3 to TRBJ2-7; D possibly matches TRBD1 or TRBD2 (5 bases each). CDR3 region: CASSYGPGSSSYEQYF. The CDR3 DNA reads as TGTGCCAGCAGTTACGGCCCAGGGAGTAGCTCCTACGAGCAGTACTTC.